Below are 10 T cell receptor beta chains sequenced from a single sample in a study of memory CD8 T cells in hepatitis C reinfection. Profiling relied on immunoSEQ multiplex PCR, and the TCRdb table lists in-frame clones only, not all of them. The table lists about 50,000 clones, roughly 89% of them singletons. As for time point: pre-reinfection, 55 to 20 weeks before reinfection detection. TCR sequencing was done directly ex vivo on sorted cells, without expansion in vitro. Sequenced material: naive CD8+ T cells sorted from blood. Every receptor here comes from a man aged 18 to 30 with hepatitis C virus infection.

The chain uses TRBV6-1 and TRBJ2-7; possibly TRBD1 for D (6 bases). The CDR3 contains 13 residues. V shed 6 bases and J shed 2 bases, with 11 bases lying between them. Germline V gives CDR1 MNHNS, CDR2 SASEGT. CDR3 protein: CASSLGQTYEQYF. CDR3 bases: TGTGCCAGCAGCCTGGGACAAACCTACGAGCAGTACTTC.

The gene calls are TRBV19 and TRBJ2-7; TRBD1 agrees at 8 bases. V shed 5 bases and J 6 bases; nucleotides not matched to a gene: 9. The CDR3 loop spans 14 amino acids. Germline V gene sequence: CDR1 LNHDA, CDR2 SQIVND (reference sequence). The CDR3 nucleotides read TGTGCCAGTAGTTCATCACAGGGGGTTGGCGAGCAGTACGTC. Translation: CASSSSQGVGEQYV.

CDR3 DNA sequence: TGTGCCAGCAGCTACCCGGGACAGGGCGTCCTCCAAGAGACCCAGTACTTC. Its translation is CASSYPGQGVLQETQYF. V is TRBV7-2 and J is TRBJ2-5, with 9 bases matching TRBD1. In germline, CDR1 is SGHTA, CDR2 FQGNSA. The CDR3 loop spans 17 amino acids. The trim removed 4 bases at V and 1 base at J, leaving 10 bases unmatched. The full variable domain, with the rest looked up from reference TRBV7-2 and TRBJ2-5, is GAGVSQSPSNKVTEKGKDVELRCDPISGHTALYWYRQSLGQGLEFLIYFQGNSAPDKSGLPSDRFSAERTGGSVSTLTIQRTQQEDSAVYLCASSYPGQGVLQETQYFGPGTRLLVL.

V and J are TRBV6-5 and TRBJ1-5; D is uncertain. V was trimmed by 2 bases and J by 7 bases, leaving 12 bases between them. This CDR3 region has 14 residues. From germline, CDR1 is MNHEY and CDR2 SVGAGI. The CDR3 region has the DNA TGTGCCAGCAGTTACGGTCCGGAACAGCAGCCCCAGCATTTT. Its translation: CASSYGPEQQPQHF.

This chain joins TRBV5-1 and TRBJ2-1; possible D gene TRBD1, 5 bases. Trimming took off 0 bases at V and 5 bases at J, with 12 bases between the two ends. Germline V gene sequence: CDR1 SGHRS, CDR2 YFSETQ. This CDR3 spans 15 amino acids. The chain's CDR3 is CASSLGWGAHNEQFF. The CDR3, as DNA: TGCGCCAGCAGCTTGGGGTGGGGCGCCCACAATGAGCAGTTCTTC.

The gene calls are TRBV28 and TRBJ1-1, with 9 bases fitting TRBD1. Germline V gives CDR1 MDHEN, CDR2 SYDVKM. The CDR3 spans 14 residues. V gave up 5 bases and J gave up 4 bases; unmatched junction bases: 5. CDR3 sequence (DNA): TGTGCCAGCAGTCCATTGACAGGGGGCACTGAAGCTTTCTTT. Protein product: CASSPLTGGTEAFF. The variable domain in full, completed from reference TRBV28 and TRBJ1-1, reads DVKVTQSSRYLVKRTGEKVFLECVQDMDHENMFWYRQDPGLGLRLIYFSYDVKMKEKGDIPEGYSVSREKKERFSLILESASTNQTSMYLCASSPLTGGTEAFFGQGTRLTVV.

The rearrangement uses TRBV7-8 and TRBJ2-1, with 7 bases fitting TRBD2. The V and J ends lost 0 bases and 8 bases, in that order; junction bases with no gene match: 13. The length of the CDR3 is 17 residues. The germline V gene encodes CDR1 SGHVS and CDR2 FQNEAQ. CDR3 nucleotides: TGTGCCAGCAGCTTAGCGTTCCGGGAGGTCCTGGGAGATGAGCAGTTCTTC. Translating gives CASSLAFREVLGDEQFF.

The chain joins TRBV5-1 to TRBJ1-1; D remains ambiguous. Per the germline V gene, CDR1 is SGHRS and CDR2 is YFSETQ. With 0 bases removed from V and 0 bases from J, the gap between germline ends came to 12 bases. The CDR3 is 16 residues long. This CDR3 is CASSLGWEGLNTEAFF. The CDR3 DNA follows: TGCGCCAGCAGCTTGGGATGGGAGGGTTTGAACACTGAAGCTTTCTTT.

This clone was detected only a few times. V usage is TRBV6-6 and J usage is TRBJ2-7; 9 bases align to TRBD1. Germline lookup yields CDR1 MNHNY and CDR2 SVGAGI (reference sequence). Losses at the gene ends were 8 bases for V and 6 bases for J; bases not matched to a gene: 11. CDR3 length: 14 amino acids. This CDR3 reads CASGQTGGGAEQYV. The CDR3 nucleotides are TGTGCCAGCGGCCAAACAGGGGGCGGGGCCGAGCAGTACGTC.

The rearrangement joins TRBV4-3 to TRBJ1-2, with TRBD1 matching over 10 bases. Germline V gene data show CDR1 as LGHNA and CDR2 as YSLEER. The length of the CDR3 is 19 residues. The V and J ends lost 0 bases and 5 bases, in that order; junction bases with no gene match: 15. CDR3 bases: TGCGCCAGCAGCCAAGAAGATCCCCGGACAGGGGGGGTCTTTTATGGCTACACCTTC. Translated: CASSQEDPRTGGVFYGYTF.